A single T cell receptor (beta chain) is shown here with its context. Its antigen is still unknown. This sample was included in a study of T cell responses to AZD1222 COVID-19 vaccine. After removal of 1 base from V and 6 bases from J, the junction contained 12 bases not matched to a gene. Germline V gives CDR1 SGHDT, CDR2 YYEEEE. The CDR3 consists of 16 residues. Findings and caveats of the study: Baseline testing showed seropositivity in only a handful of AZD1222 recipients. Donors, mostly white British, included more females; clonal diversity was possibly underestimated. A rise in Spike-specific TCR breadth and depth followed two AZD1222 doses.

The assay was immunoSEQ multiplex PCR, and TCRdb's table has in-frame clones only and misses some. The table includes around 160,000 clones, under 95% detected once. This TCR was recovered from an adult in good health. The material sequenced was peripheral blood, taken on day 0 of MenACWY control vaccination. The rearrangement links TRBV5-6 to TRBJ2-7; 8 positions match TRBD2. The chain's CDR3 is CASSLRREGRLGEQYF. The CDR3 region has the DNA TGTGCCAGCAGCTTGAGACGGGAGGGCCGATTGGGCGAGCAGTACTTC. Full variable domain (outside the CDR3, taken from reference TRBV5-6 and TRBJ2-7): DAGVTQSPTHLIKTRGQQVTLRCSPKSGHDTVSWYQQALGQGPQFIFQYYEEEERQRGNFPDRFSGHQFPNYSSELNVNALLLGDSALYLCASSLRREGRLGEQYFGPGTRLTVT.